The next 31 T cell receptor beta chains were all read from a single sample in a study of cytomegalovirus exposure and HLA in healthy donors. The PCR made use of 60 Vbeta and 13 Jbeta primers. Repertoires were generated with immunoSEQ multiplex PCR, while TCRdb's copy carries only in-frame clones and drops some. The table includes about 170,000 clones, approximately 78% detected once. Sequencing was carried out using PBMCs. The receptors here all came from a male donor in good health and CMV-seronegative.

This clone came up once. This sequence joins TRBV19 and TRBJ2-3, with D uncertain. The V end lost 0 bases, the J end lost 5 bases, and 9 bases lay between the germline ends. The CDR3 consists of 14 residues. Germline V gene sequence: CDR1 LNHDA, CDR2 SQIVND (reference sequence). Written as DNA, the CDR3 is TGTGCCAGTAGTATAGATGCGGTGGGAGATACGCAGTATTTT. As protein: CASSIDAVGDTQYF.

V usage is TRBV5-1 and J usage is TRBJ2-2; 7 bases fit TRBD2. CDR3 length: 18 residues. Germline CDR1 is SGHRS and CDR2 is YFSETQ. V shed 1 base and J 0 bases; nucleotides not matched to a gene: 9. The CDR3 DNA is TGCGCCAGCAGCTTGTCCCACCTCGGGGGGTCGAACACCGGGGAGCTGTTTTTT. Amino acid sequence: CASSLSHLGGSNTGELFF.

The chain carries TRBV4-2 and TRBJ1-1; 9 bases are shared with TRBD1. V was clipped by 6 bases and J by 5 bases; unmatched bases: 4. The CDR3 loop spans 13 amino acids. Germline loops: CDR1 LGHNA, CDR2 YNFKEQ. CDR3 nucleotide sequence: TGTGCCAGCAGGCGACAGGGGGGAACTGAAGCTTTCTTT. Amino acid sequence: CASRRQGGTEAFF.

This clone was found once. The chain recombines TRBV11-3 with TRBJ2-5; no reliable D call. Germline V lookup: CDR1 SGHNT, CDR2 YENEEA. The V gene lost 5 bases and the J gene lost 3 bases, with 13 bases spanning the gap. The CDR3 is 14 amino acids. CDR3 protein: CASSPPDEEETQYF. In DNA, the CDR3 is TGTGCCAGCAGCCCCCCGGATGAGGAAGAGACCCAGTACTTC.

This clone was detected a few times. The chain links TRBV2 to TRBJ1-1; 7 positions agree with TRBD1. This CDR3 has 14 amino acids. J gave up 1 base and V 4 bases, and 3 bases lay outside the gene matches. The germline V gene has CDR1 SNHLY and CDR2 FYNNEI. The CDR3 nucleotides are TGTGCCAGCAGTGTGGGACAGAGGAACACTGAAGCTTTCTTT. It yields the protein CASSVGQRNTEAFF.

The chain uses TRBV28 and TRBJ2-2; TRBD2 agrees at 13 bases. CDR3 length: 15 amino acids. V gave up 9 bases and J gave up 8 bases; unmatched junction bases: 9. Germline CDR1 reads MDHEN; CDR2 reads SYDVKM. The CDR3, as DNA: TGTGCCAGTTCGAGGACTAGCGGGAGTATAGGGGAGCTGTTTTTT. This codes for CASSRTSGSIGELFF.

The chain employs TRBV28 and TRBJ2-1, with D possibly being TRBD1 (6 bases). Trimming left V 3 bases short and J 3 bases short, with 12 bases between. Per the germline V gene, CDR1 is MDHEN and CDR2 is SYDVKM. The CDR3 runs 15 residues. This CDR3 is CASSFRQAYYNEQFF. The CDR3 nucleotides are TGTGCCAGCAGTTTCAGACAGGCGTACTACAATGAGCAGTTCTTC.

In this sample, this clone turned up a few times. The rearrangement links TRBV7-2 to TRBJ1-1, with TRBD1 as a possible D gene (5 bases). Germline CDR1 is SGHTA and CDR2 is FQGNSA. The germline V and J ends were trimmed by 2 bases and 4 bases, with 8 bases remaining between them. The length of the CDR3 is 13 residues. CDR3 loop: CASSLRGGTEAFF. CDR3 nucleotides: TGTGCCAGCAGCTTAAGGGGTGGCACTGAAGCTTTCTTT.

A note on this clone: An end of the junction differs from the germline gene, which may be a read error. The chain uses TRBV5-1 and TRBJ2-5, with 11 positions matching TRBD2. The CDR3 contains 18 residues. CDR1 and CDR2 from the germline V gene are SGHRS and YFSETQ. Here the CDR3 reads CASSLGPSGGTLQEAQYF. DNA for the CDR3: TGCGCCAGCAGCTTGGGTCCTAGCGGGGGGACCCTCCAAGAGGCCCAGTACTTC.

This chain links TRBV25-1 with TRBJ1-2, with D tentatively TRBD1 (5 bases). CDR3 length: 14 residues. V was pared by 6 bases and J by 4 bases, with 15 bases between. The germline V gene has CDR1 MGHDK and CDR2 SYGVNS. The CDR3, as DNA: TGTGCCAGCAGCCATGTCGGGGGTGGCTATGGCTACACCTTC. This codes for CASSHVGGGYGYTF.

Only one count was recorded for this clone. The chain joins TRBV15 to TRBJ1-4, with a weak D call TRBD1 (5 bases). Trimming removed 0 bases from V and 5 bases from J, with 16 bases in between. The V gene's germline CDR1 is LNHNV and CDR2 YYDKDF (reference sequence). This CDR3 has 17 residues. CDR3 sequence: CATSRENVGTGNEKLFF. Written as DNA, the CDR3 is TGTGCCACCAGCAGAGAAAACGTCGGGACTGGGAATGAAAAACTGTTTTTT.

This clone was seen a few times. The chain uses TRBV28 and TRBJ2-5; possible D gene TRBD1, 6 bases. CDR1 MDHEN and CDR2 SYDVKM come from the germline V gene. Trimming stripped 7 bases from V and 5 bases from J, with 23 bases between. The CDR3 runs to 16 residues. CDR3 loop: CASKSFLTGSDETQYF. Written as DNA, the CDR3 is TGTGCCAGCAAGAGCTTCCTTACAGGGTCGGATGAGACCCAGTACTTC.

The J gene is TRBJ2-7, the V gene TRBV25-1; 9 nucleotides align to TRBD1. Germline loops: CDR1 MGHDK, CDR2 SYGVNS. The CDR3 covers 12 residues. V was clipped by 6 bases and J by 3 bases; unmatched bases: 0. This chain's CDR3 is CASRDRGYEQYF. In nucleotides, the CDR3 is TGTGCCAGCAGGGACAGGGGCTACGAGCAGTACTTC.

This chain uses TRBV30 with TRBJ2-1, with D possibly matching TRBD2 (5 bases). Germline CDR1 and CDR2: GTSNPN and SVGIG (reference sequence). Between the trimmed V and J ends, which lost 2 bases and 4 bases, there was a span of 12 bases. The CDR3 consists of 14 residues. The CDR3 spells CAWSFASPYNEQFF. Here the CDR3 DNA reads TGTGCCTGGAGTTTCGCTAGCCCTTACAATGAGCAGTTCTTC.

J is TRBJ2-3 and V is TRBV2, with D tentatively TRBD1 (5 bases). This CDR3 contains 14 residues. V lost 4 bases and J 0 bases, leaving 8 bases between the germline ends. Per the germline V gene, CDR1 is SNHLY and CDR2 is FYNNEI. The CDR3 DNA reads as TGTGCCAGCAGTGTGGGGCGTAGCACAGATACGCAGTATTTT. It encodes CASSVGRSTDTQYF.

The rearrangement joins TRBV7-9 to TRBJ2-2; 9 bases are a match to TRBD2. V shed 7 bases and J 6 bases; nucleotides not matched to a gene: 18. The length of the CDR3 is 18 residues. Germline V CDR1 and CDR2: SEHNR, FQNEAQ (reference sequence). As DNA, the CDR3 is TGTGCCAGCAACCCGAGTAGGAGTGCGGGAGGGCCCTCCGGGGAGCTGTTTTTT. Protein: CASNPSRSAGGPSGELFF.

This chain connects TRBV15 to TRBJ2-7; TRBD1 agrees at 8 bases. The CDR3 spans 15 residues. The germline CDR1 and CDR2 sequences are LNHNV and YYDKDF (reference sequence). Trimming at V came to 1 base and at J to 3 bases, leaving 5 bases not matched to a gene. For the CDR3, the DNA is TGTGCCACCAGCAGAGGAGGACAGGGTCACTACGAGCAGTACTTC. Translating gives CATSRGGQGHYEQYF.

This rearrangement joins TRBV4-1 to TRBJ2-5; perhaps TRBD1 as D (6 bases). The V gene lost 6 bases and the J gene lost 0 bases, with 11 bases spanning the gap. Germline V gene data show CDR1 as MGHRA and CDR2 as YSYEKL. The length of the CDR3 is 14 residues. CDR3 in amino acids: CASRRTGYQETQYF. The CDR3 nucleotides read TGCGCCAGCAGGCGAACAGGGTACCAAGAGACCCAGTACTTC.

The chain links TRBV28 to TRBJ2-5; 11 bases are a match to TRBD2. The germline V gene encodes CDR1 MDHEN and CDR2 SYDVKM. V gave up 1 base and J gave up 4 bases; unmatched junction bases: 2. The CDR3 is 15 amino acids. CDR3 region: CASSLYLAGGETQYF. For the CDR3, the DNA is TGTGCCAGCAGTTTATATCTAGCGGGAGGAGAGACCCAGTACTTC.

The V gene is TRBV25-1, the J gene TRBJ2-2; the match to TRBD2 covers 12 bases. In germline, CDR1 is MGHDK, CDR2 SYGVNS. This CDR3 comprises 17 residues. J gave up 5 bases and V 3 bases, and 7 bases lay outside the gene matches. The CDR3 DNA follows: TGTGCCAGCAGTGAGTCTGGACTAGCGGGAAGAACCGGGGAGCTGTTTTTT. It yields the protein CASSESGLAGRTGELFF.

The table lists this clone with a count of one. The V and J genes are TRBV28 and TRBJ1-4, with 9 bases aligning to TRBD1. Per germline, CDR1 MDHEN and CDR2 SYDVKM. The CDR3 is 15 amino acids. J lost 7 bases, V lost 5 bases, and 8 bases had no gene match. The CDR3 reads CASSVRQGVGEKLFF. The DNA of the CDR3 is TGTGCCAGCAGTGTAAGACAGGGGGTCGGTGAAAAACTGTTTTTT.

Concerning this clone: Other DNA sequences from this sample encode an identical CDR3 as well. The chain employs TRBV5-4 and TRBJ2-7; 9 nucleotides align to TRBD1. Germline CDR1 and CDR2: SGHNT and YYREEE (reference sequence). The CDR3 extends over 14 amino acids. The V segment lost 4 bases and the J segment 2 bases; nucleotides outside the gene matches: 4. The CDR3 region is CASSPGQGPYEQYF. CDR3 DNA: TGTGCCAGCAGCCCGGGACAGGGACCCTACGAGCAGTACTTC.

The V and J genes are TRBV7-2 and TRBJ2-7; D perhaps matches TRBD2 (6 bases). The germline gives CDR1 SGHTA, CDR2 FQGNSA. The CDR3 is 18 amino acids. Trimming cost V 5 bases and J 0 bases, with 23 bases left between them. This chain's CDR3 is CASSPDAPGTRNSYEQYF. CDR3 nucleotide sequence: TGTGCCAGCAGCCCTGATGCCCCCGGGACTCGGAACTCCTACGAGCAGTACTTC.

There are a few counts of this clone. The chain combines TRBV6-5 with TRBJ2-7, with 10 bases matching TRBD2. Germline V gene lookup returns CDR1 MNHEY and CDR2 SVGAGI. This CDR3 comprises 15 residues. The V segment lost 4 bases and the J segment 2 bases; nucleotides outside the gene matches: 5. The CDR3 region has the DNA TGTGCCAGCAGTTCAACTAGCGGGAAGCCCTACGAGCAGTACTTC. Translating gives CASSSTSGKPYEQYF.

The chain recombines TRBV9 with TRBJ2-1; 10 nucleotides agree with TRBD2. Germline V lookup: CDR1 SGDLS, CDR2 YYNGEE. The CDR3 consists of 16 residues. The trim removed 0 bases at V and 8 bases at J, leaving 8 bases unmatched. The CDR3 loop is CASSVGSGRAEDEQFF. The CDR3 DNA follows: TGTGCCAGCAGCGTAGGGAGCGGGAGGGCCGAGGATGAGCAGTTCTTC.

The chain joins TRBV7-8 to TRBJ2-7, with TRBD1 matching over 9 bases. Losses at the gene ends were 1 base for V and 4 bases for J; bases not matched to a gene: 17. The germline CDR1 and CDR2 sequences are SGHVS and FQNEAQ. CDR3 size: 19 residues. The CDR3 region has the DNA TGTGCCAGCAGCTTAGGATCCCCCAACTCGCCGGGACAGGGTTACGAGCAGTACTTC. Its translation is CASSLGSPNSPGQGYEQYF.

In the case of this clone: The junction departs from germline at one end; a sequencing error may be responsible. The chain uses TRBV19 and TRBJ2-7; D perhaps matches TRBD2 (5 bases). CDR1 and CDR2 (germline): LNHDA, SQIVND (reference sequence). The CDR3 has 12 amino acids. The CDR3 bases are TGTGCCAGTAGTATAGCAGGAGGCGAGCAGTGCTTC. Translated, it gives CASSIAGGEQCF. Supplemented by reference TRBV19 and TRBJ2-7, the full variable domain reads DGGITQSPKYLFRKEGQNVTLSCEQNLNHDAMYWYRQDPGQGLRLIYYSQIVNDFQKGDIAEGYSVSREKKESFPLTVTSAQKNPTAFYLCASSIAGGEQCFGPGTRLTVT.

The chain employs TRBV5-1 and TRBJ2-2; 7 bases fit TRBD2. The germline CDR1 and CDR2 sequences are SGHRS and YFSETQ. V trimming: 4 bases; J trimming: 3 bases; junction bases outside the gene matches: 12. This CDR3 contains 17 residues. CDR3 DNA: TGCGCCAGCAGCCCCCAGCGAGGCGGGGGTTACACCGGGGAGCTGTTTTTT. Its protein is CASSPQRGGGYTGELFF. The variable domain in full, with the rest retrieved from reference TRBV5-1 and TRBJ2-2, is KAGVTQTPRYLIKTRGQQVTLSCSPISGHRSVSWYQQTPGQGLQFLFEYFSETQRNKGNFPGRFSGRQFSNSRSEMNVSTLELGDSALYLCASSPQRGGGYTGELFFGEGSRLTVL.

The chain carries TRBV4-1 and TRBJ2-3; 9 bases fit TRBD1. This CDR3 has 15 residues. Looked up from germline, CDR1 is MGHRA and CDR2 is YSYEKL. V was pared by 4 bases and J by 3 bases, with 5 bases of the junction left unmatched. The CDR3 bases are TGCGCCAGCAGCCCGGACAGGGGAGAAACAGATACGCAGTATTTT. As protein: CASSPDRGETDTQYF.

This chain connects TRBV9 to TRBJ2-3; TRBD2 aligns across 13 bases. This CDR3 is 17 amino acids long. Germline V gene data show CDR1 as SGDLS and CDR2 as YYNGEE. The junction had 6 bases not matched to a gene; V was cut back by 4 bases and J by 1 base. The CDR3 sequence: CASSPLGLAGGTDTQYF. The CDR3 DNA reads as TGTGCCAGCAGCCCCCTCGGACTAGCGGGGGGCACAGATACGCAGTATTTT.

The CDR3 region has the DNA TGTGCCAGCAGCGTAGGGAGACTACAAGAGACCCAGTACTTC. This translates into CASSVGRLQETQYF. The chain recombines TRBV9 with TRBJ2-5, with D tentatively TRBD2 (5 bases). With 0 bases removed from V and 2 bases from J, the gap between germline ends came to 8 bases. The CDR3 sequence is 14 residues long. From germline, CDR1 is SGDLS and CDR2 YYNGEE.